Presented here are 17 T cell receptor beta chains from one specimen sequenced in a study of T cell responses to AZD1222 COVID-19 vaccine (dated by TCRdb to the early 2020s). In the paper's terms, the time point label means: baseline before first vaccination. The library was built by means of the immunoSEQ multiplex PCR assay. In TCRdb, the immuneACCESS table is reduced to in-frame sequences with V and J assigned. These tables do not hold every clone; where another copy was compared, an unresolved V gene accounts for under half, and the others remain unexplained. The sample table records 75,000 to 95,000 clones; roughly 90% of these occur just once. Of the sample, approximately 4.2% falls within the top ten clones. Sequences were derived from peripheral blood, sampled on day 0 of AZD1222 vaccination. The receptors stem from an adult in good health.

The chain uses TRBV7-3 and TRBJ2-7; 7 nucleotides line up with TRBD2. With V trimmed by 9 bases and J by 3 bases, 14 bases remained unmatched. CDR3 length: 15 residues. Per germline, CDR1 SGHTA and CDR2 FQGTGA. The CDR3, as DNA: TGTGCCAGAGGTCCTCGGCTAGCGGCTAACTACGAGCAGTACTTC. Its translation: CARGPRLAANYEQYF.

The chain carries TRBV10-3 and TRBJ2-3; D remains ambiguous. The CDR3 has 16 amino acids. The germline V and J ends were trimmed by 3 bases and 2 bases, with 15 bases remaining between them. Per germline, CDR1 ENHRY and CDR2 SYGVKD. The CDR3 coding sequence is TGTGCCATCAGTGAAGGGTTATACTCGATCACAGATACGCAGTATTTT. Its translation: CAISEGLYSITDTQYF.

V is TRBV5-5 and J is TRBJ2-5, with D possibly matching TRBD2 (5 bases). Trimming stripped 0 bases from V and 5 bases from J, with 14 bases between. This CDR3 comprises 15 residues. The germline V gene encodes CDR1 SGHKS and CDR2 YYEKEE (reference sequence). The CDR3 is CASSLAAKGGETQYF. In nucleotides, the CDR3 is TGTGCCAGCAGCTTGGCTGCGAAAGGCGGGGAGACCCAGTACTTC.

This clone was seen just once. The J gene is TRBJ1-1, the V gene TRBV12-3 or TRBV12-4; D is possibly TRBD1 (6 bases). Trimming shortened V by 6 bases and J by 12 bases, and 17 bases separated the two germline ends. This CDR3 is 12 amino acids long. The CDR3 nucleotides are TGTGCCAGCAGCACAGGGTTGCGGCGAACTTTCTTT. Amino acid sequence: CASSTGLRRTFF.

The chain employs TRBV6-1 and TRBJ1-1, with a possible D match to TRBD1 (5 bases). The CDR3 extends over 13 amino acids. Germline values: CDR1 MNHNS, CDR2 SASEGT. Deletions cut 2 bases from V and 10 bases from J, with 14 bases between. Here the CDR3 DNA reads TGTGCCAGCAGTGAATCCTCAGGGTATGCAGCTTTCTTT. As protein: CASSESSGYAAFF.

CDR3 nucleotides: TGTGCCAGCACCCTGGGGGACAGAAACACTGAAGCTTTCTTT. Protein sequence: CASTLGDRNTEAFF. The chain combines TRBV7-9 with TRBJ1-1; TRBD1 agrees at 7 bases. The CDR3 is 14 amino acids. CDR1 SEHNR and CDR2 FQNEAQ come from the germline V gene (reference sequence). V was pared by 7 bases and J by 2 bases, with 7 bases of the junction left unmatched. The entire variable domain, with the rest obtained from reference TRBV7-9 and TRBJ1-1, is as follows: DTGVSQNPRHKITKRGQNVTFRCDPISEHNRLYWYRQTLGQGPEFLTYFQNEAQLEKSRLLSDRFSAERPKGSFSTLEIQRTEQGDSAMYLCASTLGDRNTEAFFGQGTRLTVV.

The CDR3, as DNA: TGTGCCAGCAGCCCCGGGGGGACAGGGCAAACCGGGGAGCTGTTTTTT. Translation: CASSPGGTGQTGELFF. The gene calls are TRBV11-1 and TRBJ2-2; 9 bases agree with TRBD1. With 5 bases clipped from V and 5 bases from J, the junction kept 9 bases outside the gene matches. This CDR3 is 16 amino acids long. Germline assignment: CDR1 SGHAT and CDR2 FQDESV (reference sequence).

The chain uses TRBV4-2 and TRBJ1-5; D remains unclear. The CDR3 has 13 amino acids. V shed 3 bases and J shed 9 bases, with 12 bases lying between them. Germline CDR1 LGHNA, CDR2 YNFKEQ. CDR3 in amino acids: CASSQKEGRPQHF. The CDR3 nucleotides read TGTGCCAGCAGCCAGAAGGAAGGTCGGCCCCAGCATTTT.

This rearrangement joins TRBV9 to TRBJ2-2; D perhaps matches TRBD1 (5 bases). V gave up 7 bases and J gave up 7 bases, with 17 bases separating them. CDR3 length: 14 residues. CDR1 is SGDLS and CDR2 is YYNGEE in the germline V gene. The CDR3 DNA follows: TGTGCCAGCGGAACTCAAGGGGTTCTCGGGGAGCTGTTTTTT. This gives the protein CASGTQGVLGELFF.

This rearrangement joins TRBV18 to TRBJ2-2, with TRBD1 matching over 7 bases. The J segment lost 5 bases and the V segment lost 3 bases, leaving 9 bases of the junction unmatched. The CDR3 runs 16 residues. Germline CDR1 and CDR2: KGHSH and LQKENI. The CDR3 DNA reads TGTGCCAGCTCACCGGACGGACAGGTTCGGACCGGGGAGCTGTTTTTT. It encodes CASSPDGQVRTGELFF.

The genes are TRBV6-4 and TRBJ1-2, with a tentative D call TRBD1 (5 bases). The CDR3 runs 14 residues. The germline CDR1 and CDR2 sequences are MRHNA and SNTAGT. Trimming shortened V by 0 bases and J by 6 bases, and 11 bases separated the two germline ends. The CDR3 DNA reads TGTGCCAGCAGTGACTCGACGGGGACGGATGGCTACACCTTC. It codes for CASSDSTGTDGYTF.

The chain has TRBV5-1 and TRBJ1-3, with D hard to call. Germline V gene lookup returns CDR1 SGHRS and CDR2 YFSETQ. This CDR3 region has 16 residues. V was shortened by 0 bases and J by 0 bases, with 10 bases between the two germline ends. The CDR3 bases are TGCGCCAGCAGCTTGGAGGCTCCGGGCTCTGGAAACACCATATATTTT. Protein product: CASSLEAPGSGNTIYF.

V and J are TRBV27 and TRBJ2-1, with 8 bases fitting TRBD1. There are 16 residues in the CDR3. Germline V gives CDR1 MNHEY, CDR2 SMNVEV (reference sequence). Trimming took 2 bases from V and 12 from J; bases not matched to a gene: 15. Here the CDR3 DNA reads TGTGCCAGCAGTTTAACTCTTGTGGCAGGGGGCCATGGGCAGTTCTTC. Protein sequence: CASSLTLVAGGHGQFF.

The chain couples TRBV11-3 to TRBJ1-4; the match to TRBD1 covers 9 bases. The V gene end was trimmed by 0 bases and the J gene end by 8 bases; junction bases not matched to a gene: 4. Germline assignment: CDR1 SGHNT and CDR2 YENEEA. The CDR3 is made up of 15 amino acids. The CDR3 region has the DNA TGTGCCAGCAGCTTAGATGGGGGACAGGGAGAAAAACTGTTTTTT. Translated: CASSLDGGQGEKLFF. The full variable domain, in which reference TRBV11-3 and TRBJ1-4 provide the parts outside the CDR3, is EAGVVQSPRYKIIEKKQPVAFWCNPISGHNTLYWYLQNLGQGPELLIRYENEEAVDDSQLPKDRFSAERLKGVDSTLKIQPAELGDSAVYLCASSLDGGQGEKLFFGSGTQLSVL.

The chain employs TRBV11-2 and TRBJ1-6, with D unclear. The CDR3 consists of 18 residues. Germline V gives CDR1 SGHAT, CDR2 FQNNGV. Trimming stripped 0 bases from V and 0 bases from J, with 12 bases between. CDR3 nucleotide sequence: TGTGCCAGCAGCTTAGACCCGATACAGATCTCCTATAATTCACCCCTCCACTTT. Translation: CASSLDPIQISYNSPLHF.

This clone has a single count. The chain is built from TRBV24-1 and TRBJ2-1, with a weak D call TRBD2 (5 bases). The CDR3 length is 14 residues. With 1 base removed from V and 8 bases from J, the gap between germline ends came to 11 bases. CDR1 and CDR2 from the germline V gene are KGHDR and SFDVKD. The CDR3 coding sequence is TGTGCCACCAGTGATTTCTACCTGGGAGATGAGCAGTTCTTC. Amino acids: CATSDFYLGDEQFF.

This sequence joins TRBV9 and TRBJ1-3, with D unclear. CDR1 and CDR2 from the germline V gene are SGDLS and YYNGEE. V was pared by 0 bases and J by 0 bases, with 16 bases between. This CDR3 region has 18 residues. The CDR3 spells CASSVGSPHLLSGNTIYF. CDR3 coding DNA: TGTGCCAGCAGCGTAGGGAGCCCCCACTTGCTCTCTGGAAACACCATATATTTT.